The rows below give T cell receptor beta chains drawn from one sample of a study of PD-1 blockade in mismatch repair-deficient tumors. TCRdb keeps only in-frame clones here, not all; method: immunoSEQ multiplex PCR. The repertoire holds some 120,000 clones, about 88% seen once, with around an eighth in the top ten. The sequencing here drew on peripheral blood, taken 44 weeks after starting pembrolizumab. These receptors were taken from an adult with mismatch repair-deficient cancer. Both conserved end residues are part of each CDR3. The order of the fields is D gene, clone size, V gene, J gene, CDR3 protein, CDR3 DNA. A D gene is named only where the DNA matches it firmly. Not all rows give a size; the values are once, few, many and, for expanded clones, a class.

d_gene: -; abundance: -; v_gene: TRBV5-1; j_gene: TRBJ1-3; CDR3aa: CASSLVGTYTSGNTIYF; CDR3nt: TGCGCCAGCAGCTTGGTTGGGACATACACCTCTGGAAACACCATATATTTT
d_gene: -; abundance: -; v_gene: TRBV2; j_gene: TRBJ2-5; CDR3aa: CASKQESQETQYF; CDR3nt: TGTGCCAGCAAACAGGAGAGCCAAGAGACCCAGTACTTC
d_gene: TRBD1; abundance: -; v_gene: TRBV7-9; j_gene: TRBJ2-7; CDR3aa: CASSFVDRGYYEQYF; CDR3nt: TGTGCCAGCAGCTTTGTCGACAGGGGGTATTACGAGCAGTACTTC
d_gene: TRBD2; abundance: -; v_gene: TRBV4-3; j_gene: TRBJ2-1; CDR3aa: CASSQGALTSRPNEQFF; CDR3nt: TGCGCCAGCAGCCAAGGTGCTCTGACTAGCCGTCCCAATGAGCAGTTCTTC
d_gene: TRBD2; abundance: -; v_gene: TRBV4-2; j_gene: TRBJ2-7; CDR3aa: CASSQASGSYEQYF; CDR3nt: TGTGCCAGCAGCCAAGCCAGCGGGAGCTACGAGCAGTACTTC
d_gene: TRBD2; abundance: -; v_gene: TRBV27; j_gene: TRBJ2-7; CDR3aa: CASSLIPGGVSEQYF; CDR3nt: TGTGCCAGCAGTTTAATTCCGGGAGGGGTCTCCGAGCAGTACTTC
d_gene: -; abundance: -; v_gene: TRBV27; j_gene: TRBJ2-7; CDR3aa: CASSLFPHKSYEQYF; CDR3nt: TGTGCCAGCAGTTTATTCCCCCACAAATCCTACGAGCAGTACTTC
d_gene: TRBD2; abundance: -; v_gene: TRBV7-3; j_gene: TRBJ2-1; CDR3aa: CASSPGLAGGLDNEQFF; CDR3nt: TGTGCCAGCAGCCCCGGACTAGCGGGAGGCCTCGACAATGAGCAGTTCTTC
d_gene: -; abundance: -; v_gene: TRBV27; j_gene: TRBJ1-5; CDR3aa: CASSLSRGSNQPQHF; CDR3nt: TGTGCCAGCAGTTTATCCAGGGGCAGCAATCAGCCCCAGCATTTT
d_gene: -; abundance: -; v_gene: TRBV4-2; j_gene: TRBJ2-7; CDR3aa: CASSQDSYEQYF; CDR3nt: TGTGCCAGCAGCCAAGATTCCTACGAGCAGTACTTC
d_gene: TRBD1; abundance: -; v_gene: TRBV7-2; j_gene: TRBJ2-1; CDR3aa: CASSSRDREYNEQFF; CDR3nt: TGTGCCAGCAGCAGCCGGGACAGGGAATACAATGAGCAGTTCTTC
d_gene: TRBD1; abundance: -; v_gene: TRBV7-2; j_gene: TRBJ2-2; CDR3aa: CASSPLKGQGTGELFF; CDR3nt: TGTGCCAGCAGCCCCCTCAAAGGACAGGGCACCGGGGAGCTGTTTTTT
d_gene: -; abundance: -; v_gene: TRBV11-2; j_gene: TRBJ1-4; CDR3aa: CASSSQGRESEKLFF; CDR3nt: TGTGCCAGCAGCTCCCAGGGGAGGGAAAGTGAAAAACTGTTTTTT
d_gene: -; abundance: -; v_gene: TRBV9; j_gene: TRBJ2-7; CDR3aa: CASSTTPSRYHEQYF; CDR3nt: TGTGCCAGCAGCACTACCCCGTCTAGGTACCACGAGCAGTACTTC
d_gene: -; abundance: -; v_gene: TRBV7-2; j_gene: TRBJ2-1; CDR3aa: CASSQVNNEQFF; CDR3nt: TGTGCCAGCAGCCAGGTGAACAATGAGCAGTTCTTC
d_gene: TRBD1; abundance: once; v_gene: TRBV6-1; j_gene: TRBJ1-4; CDR3aa: CASSEGGQGEKLFF; CDR3nt: TGTGCCAGCAGTGAAGGAGGACAGGGGGAAAAACTGTTTTTT
d_gene: TRBD1; abundance: -; v_gene: TRBV18; j_gene: TRBJ1-4; CDR3aa: CASSPGTANEKLFF; CDR3nt: TGTGCCAGCTCACCCGGGACAGCAAATGAAAAACTGTTTTTT
d_gene: -; abundance: -; v_gene: TRBV10-3; j_gene: TRBJ2-3; CDR3aa: CAISVEERDTQYF; CDR3nt: TGTGCCATCAGTGTAGAAGAGCGAGATACGCAGTATTTT
d_gene: -; abundance: -; v_gene: TRBV6-5; j_gene: TRBJ2-4; CDR3aa: CASSYGPVAKNIQYF; CDR3nt: TGTGCCAGCAGTTACGGGCCAGTTGCCAAAAACATTCAGTACTTC
d_gene: -; abundance: -; v_gene: TRBV5-1; j_gene: TRBJ2-5; CDR3aa: CASSLALSKGSRFETQYF; CDR3nt: TGCGCCAGCAGCTTGGCCCTATCTAAGGGTAGTCGTTTTGAGACCCAGTACTTC
d_gene: TRBD2; abundance: -; v_gene: TRBV9; j_gene: TRBJ2-2; CDR3aa: CASSGGTSVSGELFF; CDR3nt: TGTGCCAGCAGCGGCGGGACTAGCGTTAGCGGGGAGCTGTTTTTT
d_gene: -; abundance: -; v_gene: TRBV6-6; j_gene: TRBJ2-1; CDR3aa: CASRDYRTLERGKFF; CDR3nt: TGTGCCAGCAGGGATTATAGGACTTTGGAACGGGGAAAGTTCTTC
d_gene: TRBD1; abundance: -; v_gene: TRBV6-5; j_gene: TRBJ2-1; CDR3aa: CASKTGMHNEQFF; CDR3nt: TGTGCCAGCAAGACAGGGATGCACAATGAGCAGTTCTTC
d_gene: -; abundance: -; v_gene: TRBV29-1; j_gene: TRBJ1-3; CDR3aa: CSVAGTSSGNTIYF; CDR3nt: TGCAGCGTTGCAGGGACCAGCTCTGGAAACACCATATATTTT
d_gene: -; abundance: -; v_gene: TRBV18; j_gene: TRBJ2-2; CDR3aa: CASSPNMDTNTGELFF; CDR3nt: TGTGCCAGCTCACCGAACATGGACACGAACACCGGGGAGCTGTTTTTT
d_gene: TRBD1; abundance: -; v_gene: TRBV19; j_gene: TRBJ2-7; CDR3aa: CASSRTTGYSYEQYF; CDR3nt: TGTGCCAGTAGTCGAACGACAGGGTATTCCTACGAGCAGTACTTC
d_gene: -; abundance: -; v_gene: TRBV27; j_gene: TRBJ2-1; CDR3aa: CASAHGRSYNEQFF; CDR3nt: TGTGCCAGCGCCCATGGGCGCTCCTACAATGAGCAGTTCTTC
d_gene: -; abundance: once; v_gene: TRBV20-1; j_gene: TRBJ2-1; CDR3aa: CSAIYNEQFF; CDR3nt: TGCAGTGCGATATACAATGAGCAGTTCTTC
d_gene: TRBD1; abundance: -; v_gene: TRBV7-9; j_gene: TRBJ2-1; CDR3aa: CASSQSTGAAYNEQFF; CDR3nt: TGTGCCAGCAGCCAATCGACAGGGGCGGCCTACAATGAGCAGTTCTTC
d_gene: -; abundance: -; v_gene: TRBV19; j_gene: TRBJ1-1; CDR3aa: CASSISPGLNTEAFF; CDR3nt: TGTGCCAGTAGTATATCTCCAGGCTTGAACACTGAAGCTTTCTTT
d_gene: -; abundance: -; v_gene: TRBV9; j_gene: TRBJ2-3; CDR3aa: CASSVGGTSRDTQYF; CDR3nt: TGTGCCAGCAGCGTAGGAGGCACCTCTCGAGATACGCAGTATTTT
d_gene: -; abundance: -; v_gene: TRBV5-4; j_gene: TRBJ2-5; CDR3aa: CASSLRGLSLGQETQYF; CDR3nt: TGTGCCAGCAGCTTGCGGGGCCTCTCCCTGGGGCAAGAGACCCAGTACTTC
d_gene: -; abundance: -; v_gene: TRBV19; j_gene: TRBJ2-7; CDR3aa: CASRYAGTYEQYF; CDR3nt: TGTGCCAGTAGATACGCGGGTACCTACGAGCAGTACTTC
d_gene: TRBD2; abundance: once; v_gene: TRBV7-3; j_gene: TRBJ2-2; CDR3aa: CASSLGLATGELFF; CDR3nt: TGTGCCAGCAGCTTAGGACTAGCCACCGGGGAGCTGTTTTTT
d_gene: TRBD1; abundance: -; v_gene: TRBV5-1; j_gene: TRBJ2-7; CDR3aa: CASSFGTGAYEQYF; CDR3nt: TGCGCCAGCAGCTTTGGGACAGGGGCTTACGAGCAGTACTTC
d_gene: TRBD2; abundance: once; v_gene: TRBV25-1; j_gene: TRBJ2-2; CDR3aa: CASSEGLAGGSTGELFF; CDR3nt: TGTGCCAGCAGTGAGGGACTAGCGGGAGGATCCACCGGGGAGCTGTTTTTT
d_gene: TRBD2; abundance: -; v_gene: TRBV9; j_gene: TRBJ2-5; CDR3aa: CASSVMTSRQETQYF; CDR3nt: TGTGCCAGCAGCGTGATGACTAGCAGACAAGAGACCCAGTACTTC
d_gene: -; abundance: -; v_gene: TRBV5-1; j_gene: TRBJ2-4; CDR3aa: CASSLSAPPVDIQYF; CDR3nt: TGCGCCAGCAGCTTGTCAGCTCCCCCTGTGGACATTCAGTACTTC